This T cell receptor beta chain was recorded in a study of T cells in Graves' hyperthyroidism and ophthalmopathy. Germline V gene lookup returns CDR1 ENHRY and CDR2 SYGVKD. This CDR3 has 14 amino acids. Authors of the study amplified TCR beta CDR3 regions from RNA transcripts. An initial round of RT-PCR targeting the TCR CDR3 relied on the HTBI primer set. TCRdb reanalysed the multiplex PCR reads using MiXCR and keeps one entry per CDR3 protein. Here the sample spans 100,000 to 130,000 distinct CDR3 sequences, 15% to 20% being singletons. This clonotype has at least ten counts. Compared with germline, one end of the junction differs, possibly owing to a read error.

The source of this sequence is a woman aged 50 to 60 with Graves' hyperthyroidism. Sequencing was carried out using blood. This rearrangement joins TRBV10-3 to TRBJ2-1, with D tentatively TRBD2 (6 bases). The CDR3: CVIRGDSQANEQFF. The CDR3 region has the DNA TGTGTCATCAGAGGGGACTCCCAGGCCAATGAGCAGTTCTTC.